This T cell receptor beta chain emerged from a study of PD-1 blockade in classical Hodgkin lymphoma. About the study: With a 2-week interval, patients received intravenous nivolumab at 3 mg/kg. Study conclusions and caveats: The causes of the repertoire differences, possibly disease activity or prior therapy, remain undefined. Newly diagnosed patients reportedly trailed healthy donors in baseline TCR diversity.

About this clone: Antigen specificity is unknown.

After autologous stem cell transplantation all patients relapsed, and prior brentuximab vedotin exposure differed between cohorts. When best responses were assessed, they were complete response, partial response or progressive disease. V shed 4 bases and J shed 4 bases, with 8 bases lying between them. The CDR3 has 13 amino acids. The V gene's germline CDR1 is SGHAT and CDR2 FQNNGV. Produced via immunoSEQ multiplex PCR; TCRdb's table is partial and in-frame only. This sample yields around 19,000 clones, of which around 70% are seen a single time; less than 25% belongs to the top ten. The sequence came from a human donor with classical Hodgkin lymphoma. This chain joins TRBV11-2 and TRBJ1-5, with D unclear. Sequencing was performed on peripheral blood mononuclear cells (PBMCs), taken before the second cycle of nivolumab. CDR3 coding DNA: TGTGCCAGCAGCTCCCAGGCGAATCAGCCCCAGCATTTT. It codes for CASSSQANQPQHF.